This T cell receptor beta chain was documented in a study of T cells in Graves' hyperthyroidism and ophthalmopathy. Amplification yielded TCR beta CDR3 regions, with RNA transcripts as the source. HTBI primers drove first-round RT-PCR of the TCR CDR3. TCRdb passed the multiplex PCR reads through MiXCR, listing each CDR3 protein once. The sample lists over 500,000 distinct CDR3 sequences; approximately 49% were seen once. V was pared by 5 bases and J by 0 bases, with 10 bases of the junction left unmatched. Germline loops: CDR1 DFQATT, CDR2 SNEGSKA (reference sequence). The CDR3 has 18 residues. The clonotype originates from an adult woman with Graves' disease, either hyperthyroidism or ophthalmopathy (not recorded which). Sequenced material: peripheral blood or thyroid tissue (not recorded which). The rearrangement links TRBV20-1 to TRBJ1-4; 12 bases match TRBD1. CDR3 sequence reads: CSAGGTGGRFATNEKLFF. CDR3 nucleotides: TGCAGTGCTGGCGGGACAGGGGGCCGATTTGCAACTAATGAAAAACTGTTTTTT.